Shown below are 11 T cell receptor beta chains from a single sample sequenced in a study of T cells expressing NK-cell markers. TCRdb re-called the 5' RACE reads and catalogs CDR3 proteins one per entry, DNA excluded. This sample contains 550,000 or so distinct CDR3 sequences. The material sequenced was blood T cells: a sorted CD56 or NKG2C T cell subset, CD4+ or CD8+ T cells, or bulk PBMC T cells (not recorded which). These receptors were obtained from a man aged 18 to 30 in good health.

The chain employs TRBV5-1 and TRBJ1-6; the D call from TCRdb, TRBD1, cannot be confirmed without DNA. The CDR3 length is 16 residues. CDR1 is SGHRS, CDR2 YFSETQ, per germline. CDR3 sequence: CASSYSPGQGNSPLHF.

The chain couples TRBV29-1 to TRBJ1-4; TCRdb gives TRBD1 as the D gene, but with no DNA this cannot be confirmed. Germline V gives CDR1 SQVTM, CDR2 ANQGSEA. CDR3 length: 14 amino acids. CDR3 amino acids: CSVETGTGKEKLFF.

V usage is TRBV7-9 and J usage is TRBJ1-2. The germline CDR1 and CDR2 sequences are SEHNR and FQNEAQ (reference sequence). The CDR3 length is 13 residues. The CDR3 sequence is CASAGVFGAGYTF.

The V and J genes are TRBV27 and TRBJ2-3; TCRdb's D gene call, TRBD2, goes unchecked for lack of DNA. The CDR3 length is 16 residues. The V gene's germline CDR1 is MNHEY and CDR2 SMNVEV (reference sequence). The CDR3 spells CASSSYPSGGTDTQYF.

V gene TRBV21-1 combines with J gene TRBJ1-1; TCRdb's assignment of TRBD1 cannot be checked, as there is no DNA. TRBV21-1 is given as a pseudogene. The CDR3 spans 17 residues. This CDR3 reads CASSKFWLGGENTEAFF.

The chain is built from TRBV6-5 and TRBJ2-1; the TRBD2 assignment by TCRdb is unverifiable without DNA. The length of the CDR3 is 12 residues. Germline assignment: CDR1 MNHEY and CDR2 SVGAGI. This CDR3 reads CALGEMDVGRIF.

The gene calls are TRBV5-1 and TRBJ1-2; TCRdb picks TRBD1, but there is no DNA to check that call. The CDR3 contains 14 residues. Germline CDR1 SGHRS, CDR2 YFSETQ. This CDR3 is CASSPDVGGFGYTF.

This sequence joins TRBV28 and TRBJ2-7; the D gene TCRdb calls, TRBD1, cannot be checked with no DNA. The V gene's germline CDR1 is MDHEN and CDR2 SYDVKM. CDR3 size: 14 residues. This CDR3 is CASSLWSTGDEQYF.

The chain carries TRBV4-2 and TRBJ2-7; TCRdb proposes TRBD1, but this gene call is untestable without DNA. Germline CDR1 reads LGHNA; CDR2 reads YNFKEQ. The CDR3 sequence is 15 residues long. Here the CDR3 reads CASSQKGQTSYEQYF.

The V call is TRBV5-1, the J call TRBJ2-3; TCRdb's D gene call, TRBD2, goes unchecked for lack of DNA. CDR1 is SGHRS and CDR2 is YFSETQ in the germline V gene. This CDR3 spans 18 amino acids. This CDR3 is CASSLSLLTREGADTQYF.

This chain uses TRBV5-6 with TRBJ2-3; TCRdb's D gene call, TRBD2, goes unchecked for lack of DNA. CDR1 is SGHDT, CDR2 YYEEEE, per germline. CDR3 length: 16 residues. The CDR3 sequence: CASSPWAAGRADTQYF.